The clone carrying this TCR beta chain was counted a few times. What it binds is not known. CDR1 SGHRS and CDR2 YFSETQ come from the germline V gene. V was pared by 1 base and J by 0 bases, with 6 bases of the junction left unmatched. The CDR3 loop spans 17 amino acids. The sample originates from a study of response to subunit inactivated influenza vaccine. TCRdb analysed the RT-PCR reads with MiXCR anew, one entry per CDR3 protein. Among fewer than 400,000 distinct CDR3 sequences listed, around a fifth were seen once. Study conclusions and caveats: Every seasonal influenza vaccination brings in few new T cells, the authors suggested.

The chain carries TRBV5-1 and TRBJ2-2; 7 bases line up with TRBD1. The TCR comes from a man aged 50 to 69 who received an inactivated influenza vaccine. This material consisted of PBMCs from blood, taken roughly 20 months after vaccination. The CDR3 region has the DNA TGCGCCAGCAGCTTGCTGCCGCAGGGGGCGAACACCGGGGAGCTGTTTTTT. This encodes CASSLLPQGANTGELFF.